Following are 30 T cell receptor beta chains from one sample sequenced in a study of cytomegalovirus exposure and HLA in healthy donors (dated by TCRdb to about 2017). The library was made by the immunoSEQ multiplex PCR assay. A mixture of 60 forward primers for TCR Vbeta segments and 13 reverse primers for TCR Jbeta segments was used in the multiplex PCR. Held by TCRdb, this immuneACCESS table contains in-frame sequences only and omits some clones. Under half of the omission traces to an unresolved V gene where checked; the cause of the rest is unknown. For this sample there are over 100,000 clones; roughly 80% appear just once. 2.1% of the sample comes from the top ten. Sequenced material: PBMCs. The receptors were sampled from a man aged 25-40 years in good health and CMV-seronegative.

This chain links TRBV2 with TRBJ2-6, with no clear D. This CDR3 has 16 residues. Trimming pared 2 bases from V and 4 bases from J, leaving 12 bases between. Germline-derived CDR1 and CDR2 are SNHLY and FYNNEI. CDR3 in amino acids: CASSELRVNGANVLTF. For the CDR3, the DNA is TGTGCCAGCAGTGAACTCCGGGTAAACGGGGCCAACGTCCTGACTTTC.

The V call is TRBV10-2, the J call TRBJ2-2; 11 bases align to TRBD1. The CDR3 sequence is 16 residues long. V trimming: 4 bases; J trimming: 0 bases; junction bases outside the gene matches: 1. Germline-derived CDR1 and CDR2 are WSHSY and SAAADI. CDR3 loop: CASSGGQGANTGELFF. As DNA, the CDR3 is TGCGCCAGCAGTGGGGGACAGGGGGCGAACACCGGGGAGCTGTTTTTT.

This chain uses TRBV18 with TRBJ1-1, with 7 bases that match TRBD1. This CDR3 has 16 amino acids. CDR1 KGHSH and CDR2 LQKENI come from the germline V gene. The ends lost 4 bases at V and 2 bases at J; junction bases unmatched: 10. CDR3 region: CASSRSLQGLNTEAFF. The CDR3 DNA sequence: TGTGCCAGCTCACGCTCACTACAGGGGTTAAACACTGAAGCTTTCTTT.

This clone appeared a single time. The chain combines TRBV28 with TRBJ1-1; D is undetermined. The CDR3 has 12 residues. With 10 bases removed from V and 5 bases from J, the gap between germline ends came to 14 bases. Germline V gene lookup returns CDR1 MDHEN and CDR2 SYDVKM. CDR3 DNA: TGTGCCACCCTCCAGGTTGGAACTGAAGCTTTCTTT. Encoded protein: CATLQVGTEAFF.

This clone was seen more than once but under ten times. CDR3 in amino acids: CSVEDRYRGNEKLFF. The CDR3 DNA sequence: TGCAGCGTTGAAGATAGGTACAGGGGGAATGAAAAACTGTTTTTT. The V call is TRBV29-1, the J call TRBJ1-4, with 8 bases matching TRBD1. Germline V gives CDR1 SQVTM, CDR2 ANQGSEA. There are 15 residues in the CDR3. V shed 0 bases and J 5 bases; nucleotides not matched to a gene: 5.

The chain carries TRBV7-9 and TRBJ1-2, with D perhaps TRBD1 (5 bases). V dropped 1 base and J dropped 4 bases, with 7 bases sitting between them. The length of the CDR3 is 13 residues. Germline CDR1 is SEHNR and CDR2 is FQNEAQ (reference sequence). CDR3 nucleotide sequence: TGTGCCAGCAGCTTAGGACAGATCTATGGCTACACCTTC. Translating gives CASSLGQIYGYTF.

The chain joins TRBV6-1 to TRBJ2-3, with 9 bases fitting TRBD1. J was trimmed by 2 bases and V by 4 bases; bases with no gene match: 10. This CDR3 spans 17 amino acids. Germline V lookup: CDR1 MNHNS, CDR2 SASEGT. The DNA for the CDR3 is TGTGCCAGCAGTGTACAGGGGGCTCTTGCTTCCACAGATACGCAGTATTTT. Translation gives CASSVQGALASTDTQYF.

The chain uses TRBV18 and TRBJ2-3; D is unclear. The germline V gene has CDR1 KGHSH and CDR2 LQKENI. The CDR3 extends over 12 amino acids. V shed 3 bases and J shed 4 bases, with 5 bases lying between them. CDR3 DNA sequence: TGTGCCAGCTCACCTCTAGCAGATACGCAGTATTTT. This gives the protein CASSPLADTQYF.

The chain uses TRBV28 and TRBJ1-2, with D possibly being TRBD1 (6 bases). Trimming cost V 6 bases and J 2 bases, with 16 bases left between them. Germline lookup yields CDR1 MDHEN and CDR2 SYDVKM. The CDR3 is 15 amino acids. CDR3 amino acids: CASSPVDRLNYGYTF. DNA of the CDR3: TGTGCCAGCAGCCCAGTGGACAGATTAAACTATGGCTACACCTTC.

This rearrangement joins TRBV27 to TRBJ2-5; 8 bases are shared with TRBD1. Near its end, the DNA agrees better with TRBJ2-7, so the J call may be wrong. The CDR3 consists of 15 residues. CDR1 and CDR2 from the germline V gene are MNHEY and SMNVEV (reference sequence). CDR3 sequence reads: CASSLDGQGSYEQYF. Written as DNA, the CDR3 is TGTGCCAGCAGTTTAGACGGACAGGGATCCTACGAGCAGTACTTC.

The V call is TRBV11-2, the J call TRBJ1-1; tentatively, D is TRBD1 (5 bases). V was pared by 2 bases and J by 3 bases, with 16 bases between. This CDR3 is built from 16 residues. Germline V gives CDR1 SGHAT, CDR2 FQNNGV. The CDR3 sequence: CASSLLQGWPDTEAFF. CDR3 sequence (DNA): TGTGCCAGCAGCTTACTGCAGGGATGGCCCGACACTGAAGCTTTCTTT.

The chain links TRBV5-8 to TRBJ2-3, with 8 nucleotides matching TRBD2. This CDR3 has 14 amino acids. With V trimmed by 9 bases and J by 0 bases, 6 bases remained unmatched. CDR1 and CDR2 from the germline V gene are SGHTS and YDEGEE. The CDR3 spells CAIRGGLSTDTQYF. The CDR3 DNA is TGTGCCATCCGGGGGGGTCTAAGCACAGATACGCAGTATTTT.

This clone was seen a handful of times. V and J are TRBV6-4 and TRBJ2-5; the D gene is possibly TRBD1 (5 bases). The CDR3 consists of 17 residues. Germline loops: CDR1 MRHNA, CDR2 SNTAGT. Trimming removed 1 base at V and 0 bases at J, with 15 bases between. The DNA for the CDR3 is TGTGCCAGCAGTGACTTCAACCCTGCAGGGAACCAAGAGACCCAGTACTTC. This gives the protein CASSDFNPAGNQETQYF.

This chain joins TRBV6-5 and TRBJ2-3; TRBD2 matches at 8 bases. The trim removed 2 bases at V and 1 base at J, leaving 5 bases unmatched. Germline V gene sequence: CDR1 MNHEY, CDR2 SVGAGI. CDR3 size: 16 residues. The CDR3 loop is CASSYEGRGGTDTQYF. The CDR3 region has the DNA TGTGCCAGCAGTTACGAGGGGCGGGGGGGCACAGATACGCAGTATTTT.

This clone was found a few times. This chain joins TRBV28 and TRBJ1-6; TRBD1 is a possible D gene (6 bases). Germline V lookup: CDR1 MDHEN, CDR2 SYDVKM. This CDR3 has 13 residues. V shed 10 bases and J shed 9 bases, with 16 bases lying between them. The chain's CDR3 is CATSNRAGSPLHF. Written as DNA, the CDR3 is TGTGCCACCTCCAACAGGGCCGGTTCACCCCTCCACTTT.

This rearrangement joins TRBV21-1 to TRBJ2-4; TRBD2, as called in the table, went unchecked against the DNA. TRBV21-1 is designated a pseudogene. This CDR3 region has 19 residues. The CDR3 sequence is CAHQRGGLAGGEAKNIQYF. CDR3 nucleotides: TGTGCCCACCAAAGAGGGGGACTAGCGGGGGGGGAAGCCAAAAACATTCAGTACTTC.

J is TRBJ1-3 and V is TRBV18, with D possibly being TRBD1 (5 bases). V lost 5 bases, J lost 4 bases, and 12 bases lay in between. The CDR3 is 14 residues long. Germline V gene sequence: CDR1 KGHSH, CDR2 LQKENI. CDR3 nucleotide sequence: TGTGCCAGCTCAACTCAGGGCTCCGGAAACACCATATATTTT. Translating it yields CASSTQGSGNTIYF.

The rearrangement uses TRBV9 and TRBJ1-1, with D unresolved. Per the germline V gene, CDR1 is SGDLS and CDR2 is YYNGEE. The V and J ends lost 0 bases and 0 bases respectively, with 9 bases between them. CDR3 length equals 15 residues. The CDR3 DNA sequence: TGTGCCAGCAGCGTAGGAGCGAAAATGAACACTGAAGCTTTCTTT. It encodes CASSVGAKMNTEAFF.

The chain joins TRBV29-1 to TRBJ1-1, with D perhaps matching TRBD1 (5 bases). The CDR3 extends over 12 amino acids. CDR1 SQVTM and CDR2 ANQGSEA come from the germline V gene. The ends were cut back, 7 bases at V and 2 bases at J, with 11 bases in the middle. CDR3 residues: CSGFTGNTEAFF. The CDR3 DNA reads TGCAGCGGTTTTACAGGCAACACTGAAGCTTTCTTT.

CDR3 loop: CASSFQGGQPQHF. The CDR3 DNA is TGTGCCAGCAGCTTCCAGGGCGGTCAGCCCCAGCATTTT. This sequence joins TRBV7-9 and TRBJ1-5; possible D gene TRBD1, 5 bases. This CDR3 region has 13 residues. The germline CDR1 and CDR2 sequences are SEHNR and FQNEAQ (reference sequence). The V and J ends lost 3 bases and 6 bases respectively, with 9 bases between them.

This clone was counted once. The rearrangement joins TRBV20-1 to TRBJ2-5, with no clear D. The germline V and J ends were trimmed by 6 bases and 5 bases, with 7 bases remaining between them. CDR3 size: 10 residues. Germline V CDR1 and CDR2: DFQATT, SNEGSKA (reference sequence). This CDR3 reads CSAPRETQYF. The CDR3 bases are TGCAGTGCCCCCAGGGAGACCCAGTACTTC.

This clone was detected only once. This sequence joins TRBV6-6 and TRBJ1-1, with 8 positions matching TRBD1. There are 13 residues in the CDR3. CDR1 is MNHNY and CDR2 is SVGAGI in the germline V gene (reference sequence). J lost 1 base, V lost 8 bases, and 3 bases had no gene match. CDR3 in amino acids: CASEGQGNTEAFF. DNA of the CDR3: TGTGCCAGCGAAGGACAGGGGAACACTGAAGCTTTCTTT.

V usage is TRBV13 and J usage is TRBJ2-7; the match to TRBD1 covers 8 bases. This CDR3 region has 12 residues. The V segment lost 4 bases and the J segment 6 bases; nucleotides outside the gene matches: 2. Germline-derived CDR1 and CDR2 are PRHDT and FYEKMQ (reference sequence). CDR3: CASSWTGREQYF. For the CDR3, the DNA is TGTGCCAGCAGCTGGACAGGGCGCGAGCAGTACTTC.

This clone was counted between two and nine times. V gene TRBV5-1 combines with J gene TRBJ1-2, with TRBD1 matching over 9 bases. Losses at the gene ends were 4 bases for V and 5 bases for J; bases not matched to a gene: 6. This CDR3 is 14 amino acids long. Germline V gene lookup returns CDR1 SGHRS and CDR2 YFSETQ. CDR3 sequence (DNA): TGCGCCAGCAGCCGGGACAGGGCGGGATATGGCTACACCTTC. It codes for CASSRDRAGYGYTF.

The V call is TRBV9, the J call TRBJ1-1; no clear D gene. Germline V gives CDR1 SGDLS, CDR2 YYNGEE. The CDR3 loop spans 14 amino acids. Trimming took off 4 bases at V and 7 bases at J, with 17 bases between the two ends. The CDR3: CASSPHLGQVEAFF. CDR3 bases: TGTGCCAGCAGCCCCCACCTTGGGCAGGTTGAAGCTTTCTTT. The whole variable domain, filled in from reference TRBV9 and TRBJ1-1, reads DSGVTQTPKHLITATGQRVTLRCSPRSGDLSVYWYQQSLDQGLQFLIQYYNGEERAKGNILERFSAQQFPDLHSELNLSSLELGDSALYFCASSPHLGQVEAFFGQGTRLTVV.

Comments on this clone: The junction shows a germline mismatch at one end, possibly a read error. The V gene is TRBV10-3, the J gene TRBJ2-2, with 9 bases fitting TRBD1. Germline V gene lookup returns CDR1 ENHRY and CDR2 SYGVKD. This CDR3 spans 16 amino acids. CDR3 nucleotide sequence: TGTGCCATCAGTATAGGGACAGGGTTAAACACCCGGGAGCTGTTTTTT. Amino acids: CAISIGTGLNTRELFF.

The chain is built from TRBV19 and TRBJ1-5; D is ambiguous. This CDR3 has 18 residues. Germline V lookup: CDR1 LNHDA, CDR2 SQIVND (reference sequence). Deletions cut 3 bases from V and 0 bases from J, with 18 bases between. CDR3 DNA sequence: TGTGCCAGTAGTATTACCCGCAGTGGGCATAATAGCAATCAGCCCCAGCATTTT. Protein: CASSITRSGHNSNQPQHF.

With respect to this clone: At the DNA level, this CDR3 is encoded by other sequences in the same sample as well. V is TRBV18 and J is TRBJ2-1, with D possibly matching TRBD1 (5 bases). The germline V and J ends were trimmed by 3 bases and 0 bases, with 9 bases remaining between them. The length of the CDR3 is 15 residues. Germline CDR1 is KGHSH and CDR2 is LQKENI. For the CDR3, the DNA is TGTGCCAGCTCACCCAGCCAGGGCTCCTACAATGAGCAGTTCTTC. It is translated as CASSPSQGSYNEQFF.

The V and J genes are TRBV18 and TRBJ1-2; 7 bases match TRBD1. Losses at the gene ends were 4 bases for V and 8 bases for J; bases not matched to a gene: 19. This CDR3 is 17 amino acids long. CDR1 and CDR2 (germline): KGHSH, LQKENI. The CDR3 protein is CASSRPRDSSISLGYTF. The CDR3 nucleotides are TGTGCCAGCTCACGACCACGGGACAGCAGCATAAGTTTAGGCTACACCTTC.

This clone has just a few counts. The chain carries TRBV28 and TRBJ2-3; 8 bases agree with TRBD1. J lost 3 bases, V lost 6 bases, and 8 bases had no gene match. The germline gives CDR1 MDHEN, CDR2 SYDVKM. This CDR3 is 15 amino acids long. As DNA, the CDR3 is TGTGCCAGCAGCCAAGACAGGGGCAGGACAGATACGCAGTATTTT. Translated: CASSQDRGRTDTQYF.